A single sample gave rise to the 15 T cell receptor beta chains below, sequenced in a study of blood T cell repertoires in COVID-19. Sequencing used immunoSEQ multiplex PCR; TCRdb keeps in-frame clones, though not all of them. Among hundreds of thousands of clones listed, 86% were seen once. The sample consisted of peripheral blood. All receptors come from a woman in her twenties or thirties with active or convalescent COVID-19.

The V and J genes are TRBV7-6 and TRBJ2-7; D possibly corresponds to TRBD2 (5 bases). The germline V and J ends were trimmed by 1 base and 4 bases, with 11 bases remaining between them. Germline V CDR1 and CDR2: SGHVS, FNYEAQ. The CDR3 extends over 14 amino acids. For the CDR3, the DNA is TGTGCCAGCAGCTTAGGTTCCGGGGTTTACGAGCAGTACTTC. Protein sequence: CASSLGSGVYEQYF.

The rearrangement joins TRBV2 to TRBJ1-5; 7 bases are shared with TRBD1. The CDR3 loop spans 14 amino acids. The J segment lost 3 bases and the V segment lost 6 bases, leaving 5 bases of the junction unmatched. CDR1 is SNHLY, CDR2 FYNNEI, per germline. The CDR3 here is CASRGQGDNQPQHF. The CDR3 coding sequence is TGTGCCAGCAGGGGGCAGGGGGACAATCAGCCCCAGCATTTT.

The rearrangement uses TRBV2 and TRBJ1-1, with 7 bases matching TRBD1. Per germline, CDR1 SNHLY and CDR2 FYNNEI. V shed 6 bases, J shed 3 bases, and the junction held 7 bases outside the gene matches. The CDR3 loop spans 14 amino acids. The CDR3 spells CASRSGQLDTEAFF. CDR3 bases: TGTGCCAGCAGGTCGGGACAGCTTGACACTGAAGCTTTCTTT.

J is TRBJ1-1 and V is TRBV27; TRBD1 matches at 8 bases. CDR3 length: 13 residues. Germline CDR1 reads MNHEY; CDR2 reads SMNVEV (reference sequence). After removal of 3 bases from V and 5 bases from J, the junction contained 2 bases not matched to a gene. The CDR3 loop reads CASSFNRGTEAFF. The CDR3 DNA is TGTGCCAGCAGTTTTAACAGGGGGACTGAAGCTTTCTTT.

As concerns this clone: The same CDR3 also results from other DNA sequences found in this sample. V is TRBV4-1 and J is TRBJ1-2, with TRBD1 as a possible D gene (5 bases). The V gene's germline CDR1 is MGHRA and CDR2 YSYEKL. CDR3 length equals 13 residues. V was trimmed by 0 bases and J by 6 bases, leaving 8 bases between them. CDR3: CASSQDRGDGYTF. The DNA for the CDR3 is TGCGCCAGCAGCCAAGATCGGGGGGATGGCTACACCTTC.

The rearrangement uses TRBV4-1 and TRBJ2-1; 11 bases map to TRBD2. This CDR3 comprises 14 residues. The trim removed 5 bases at V and 6 bases at J, leaving 3 bases unmatched. The germline gives CDR1 MGHRA, CDR2 YSYEKL. In nucleotides, the CDR3 is TGCGCCAGCAGCTTAGCGGGGGGGCGCAATGAGCAGTTCTTC. The encoded protein is CASSLAGGRNEQFF.

The chain carries TRBV7-6 and TRBJ2-1; a possible D gene is TRBD2 (5 bases). V shed 3 bases and J shed 5 bases, with 14 bases lying between them. The CDR3 has 15 amino acids. In germline, CDR1 is SGHVS, CDR2 FNYEAQ. The CDR3, as DNA: TGTGCCAGCAGCTTTTACACGGGAACGGACAATGAGCAGTTCTTC. Its translation: CASSFYTGTDNEQFF. Based on the CDR3 plus reference TRBV7-6 and TRBJ2-1, the full variable domain is GAGVSQSPRYKVTKRGQDVALRCDPISGHVSLYWYRQALGQGPEFLTYFNYEAQQDKSGLPNDRFSAERPEGSISTLTIQRTEQRDSAMYRCASSFYTGTDNEQFFGPGTRLTVL.

This chain connects TRBV28 to TRBJ1-5, with 9 nucleotides matching TRBD1. Trimming removed 5 bases from V and 12 bases from J; junction bases left unmatched: 5. Germline V gives CDR1 MDHEN, CDR2 SYDVKM. This CDR3 comprises 12 residues. CDR3 sequence (DNA): TGTGCCAGCAGTAGAGGACAGGGGTACCAGCATTTT. This translates into CASSRGQGYQHF. Supplemented by reference TRBV28 and TRBJ1-5, the full variable domain reads DVKVTQSSRYLVKRTGEKVFLECVQDMDHENMFWYRQDPGLGLRLIYFSYDVKMKEKGDIPEGYSVSREKKERFSLILESASTNQTSMYLCASSRGQGYQHFGDGTRLSIL.

J is TRBJ1-5 and V is TRBV19, with 12 bases that match TRBD1. Germline loops: CDR1 LNHDA, CDR2 SQIVND (reference sequence). With 9 bases clipped from V and 6 bases from J, the junction kept 3 bases outside the gene matches. The CDR3 loop spans 13 amino acids. CDR3 protein: CASRDRGLQPQHF. Written as DNA, the CDR3 is TGTGCCAGCCGGGACAGGGGGCTTCAGCCCCAGCATTTT.

Notes on this clone: The same CDR3 can be traced to other DNA sequences in this sample. The chain couples TRBV29-1 to TRBJ1-2; tentatively, D is TRBD1 (6 bases). The CDR3 extends over 12 amino acids. With 6 bases removed from V and 2 bases from J, the gap between germline ends came to 10 bases. The germline V gene has CDR1 SQVTM and CDR2 ANQGSEA. As DNA, the CDR3 is TGCAGCGTGGTGGACAGCAACTATGGCTACACCTTC. Its protein product is CSVVDSNYGYTF.

This chain connects TRBV20-1 to TRBJ2-1; 8 bases are a match to TRBD2. Per germline, CDR1 DFQATT and CDR2 SNEGSKA (reference sequence). V lost 3 bases to trimming and J lost 0 bases; unmatched junction nucleotides: 10. This CDR3 is built from 17 residues. CDR3 coding DNA: TGCAGTGCTAGTCAATACCTACTAGCGGCCTCCTACAATGAGCAGTTCTTC. This sequence encodes CSASQYLLAASYNEQFF.

The chain recombines TRBV11-2 with TRBJ1-3; D is unclear. The germline V gene has CDR1 SGHAT and CDR2 FQNNGV. Trimming shortened V by 0 bases and J by 2 bases, and 8 bases separated the two germline ends. This CDR3 has 15 residues. The CDR3 DNA is TGTGCCAGCAGCTTAGAACGGGGTGCTGGAAACACCATATATTTT. Its protein is CASSLERGAGNTIYF.

The V and J genes are TRBV5-5 and TRBJ2-1; 9 positions match TRBD1. This CDR3 has 18 amino acids. Germline V gives CDR1 SGHKS, CDR2 YYEKEE (reference sequence). J gave up 7 bases and V 4 bases, and 18 bases lay outside the gene matches. CDR3 sequence reads: CASSPEGGQGFIINEQFF. CDR3 nucleotide sequence: TGTGCCAGCAGCCCCGAGGGGGGACAGGGCTTTATAATAAATGAGCAGTTCTTC. The complete variable domain, with remaining parts taken from reference TRBV5-5 and TRBJ2-1, reads DAGVTQSPTHLIKTRGQQVTLRCSPISGHKSVSWYQQVLGQGPQFIFQYYEKEERGRGNFPDRFSARQFPNYSSELNVNALLLGDSALYLCASSPEGGQGFIINEQFFGPGTRLTVL.

The chain recombines TRBV5-1 with TRBJ1-2, with a weak D call TRBD1 (6 bases). The V gene's germline CDR1 is SGHRS and CDR2 YFSETQ. This CDR3 contains 15 residues. V shed 3 bases and J shed 6 bases, with 18 bases lying between them. The CDR3 sequence is CASSWEYREGDGYTF. The CDR3 nucleotides read TGCGCCAGCAGCTGGGAATACAGGGAAGGCGATGGCTACACCTTC.

This chain connects TRBV7-8 to TRBJ2-7; 11 bases are shared with TRBD1. The V gene end was trimmed by 0 bases and the J gene end by 1 base; junction bases not matched to a gene: 5. From germline, CDR1 is SGHVS and CDR2 FQNEAQ. This CDR3 has 17 residues. In nucleotides, the CDR3 is TGTGCCAGCAGCTTAGCGACGGGGACAGGGGGTTCCTACGAGCAGTACTTC. It is translated as CASSLATGTGGSYEQYF.